Following are 10 T cell receptor beta chains from one sample sequenced in a study of blood T cell repertoires in COVID-19. The repertoire was sequenced with immunoSEQ multiplex PCR; TCRdb's copy has only in-frame clones and lacks some. The data hold hundreds of thousands of clones, with more than 70% observed a single time. The material sequenced was peripheral blood. These TCRs come from a woman in her forties or fifties with acute or convalescent COVID-19.

The rearrangement joins TRBV30 to TRBJ2-3, with 7 bases matching TRBD2. The V and J ends lost 2 bases and 9 bases, in that order; junction bases with no gene match: 14. The CDR3 runs to 15 residues. The germline gives CDR1 GTSNPN, CDR2 SVGIG (reference sequence). The CDR3 reads CAWSSTHTSGITQYF. In nucleotides, the CDR3 is TGTGCCTGGAGTTCCACGCACACCAGCGGGATAACGCAGTATTTT.

The rearrangement links TRBV2 to TRBJ1-1; D gene unclear. The germline gives CDR1 SNHLY, CDR2 FYNNEI. V lost 8 bases to trimming and J lost 7 bases, with 11 bases between them. The CDR3 covers 11 residues. Here the CDR3 reads CASDDRGEAFF. The DNA of the CDR3 is TGTGCCAGCGACGACCGGGGTGAAGCTTTCTTT.

The chain uses TRBV27 and TRBJ1-5, with a weak D call TRBD1 (5 bases). CDR3 length: 15 amino acids. With 2 bases removed from V and 2 bases from J, the gap between germline ends came to 10 bases. The V gene's germline CDR1 is MNHEY and CDR2 SMNVEV (reference sequence). The CDR3 loop reads CASSLQGRGNQPQHF. The CDR3 DNA is TGTGCCAGCAGTTTACAGGGTCGTGGCAATCAGCCCCAGCATTTT.

A few counts support this clone. This chain connects TRBV10-3 to TRBJ1-1; no clear D gene. The CDR3 sequence is 17 residues long. Germline CDR1 reads ENHRY; CDR2 reads SYGVKD. V was shortened by 10 bases and J by 1 base, with 25 bases between the two germline ends. The CDR3 protein is CATSSRSRGEQNTEAFF. Here the CDR3 DNA reads TGTGCCACCTCTTCCCGGTCCCGTGGAGAGCAGAACACTGAAGCTTTCTTT.

V gene TRBV5-1 combines with J gene TRBJ1-1, with D perhaps matching TRBD1 (5 bases). Germline CDR1 SGHRS, CDR2 YFSETQ. The CDR3 has 15 amino acids. The V end lost 4 bases, the J end lost 6 bases, and 19 bases lay between the germline ends. Here the CDR3 reads CASSLFGDGDSEAFF. Written as DNA, the CDR3 is TGCGCCAGCAGCCTATTTGGGGACGGGGACTCTGAAGCTTTCTTT.

This clone showed up many times. The chain recombines TRBV29-1 with TRBJ2-1, with 7 bases identical to TRBD1. Germline values: CDR1 SQVTM, CDR2 ANQGSEA. The CDR3 extends over 15 amino acids. J was trimmed by 4 bases and V by 5 bases; bases with no gene match: 11. In nucleotides, the CDR3 is TGCAGCGTTCCGCCCCCGACAGGGTGGTACAATGAGCAGTTCTTC. Translation gives CSVPPPTGWYNEQFF.

Details on this clone: The junction departs from germline at one end; a sequencing error may be responsible. The V and J genes are TRBV7-7 and TRBJ2-7; the D is unclear. Germline V CDR1 and CDR2: SSHAT, FNYEAQ (reference sequence). The CDR3 covers 14 residues. The CDR3 bases are TGTGCTAGCAGCCCGACACCCTCCAACTACGAGCAGTACTTC. Residues: CASSPTPSNYEQYF.

The genes are TRBV3-1 (or the pseudogene TRBV3-2) and TRBJ2-7; 16 bases are a match to TRBD2. The germline CDR1 and CDR2 sequences are LGHDT and YNNKEL (reference sequence). Trimming took 5 bases from V and 9 from J; bases not matched to a gene: 4. The CDR3 contains 14 residues. CDR3: CASSNGTSGRVQYF. CDR3 sequence (DNA): TGTGCCAGCAGCAACGGGACTAGCGGGAGGGTGCAGTACTTC.

To note about this clone: This specimen includes other DNA sequences encoding the same CDR3. This chain links TRBV7-2 with TRBJ2-7, with 13 bases that match TRBD2. Trimming at V came to 4 bases and at J to 7 bases, leaving 4 bases not matched to a gene. The CDR3 covers 14 residues. Germline assignment: CDR1 SGHTA and CDR2 FQGNSA. The CDR3 bases are TGTGCCAGCAGCTCGGGACTAGCGGGAAGTGAGCAGTACTTC. It translates to CASSSGLAGSEQYF.

The CDR3 sequence: CASDDRDQETQYF. CDR3 DNA: TGTGCCAGCGATGACAGGGACCAAGAGACCCAGTACTTC. The chain joins TRBV28 to TRBJ2-5; 7 positions match TRBD1. The CDR3 totals 13 residues. Germline V gene sequence: CDR1 MDHEN, CDR2 SYDVKM. Trimming removed 8 bases from V and 0 bases from J; junction bases left unmatched: 3.